The next 28 T cell receptor beta chains were all read from a single sample in a study of T cells in Graves' hyperthyroidism and ophthalmopathy. Amplification yielded TCR beta CDR3 regions, with RNA transcripts as the source. The HTBI set primed first-round TCR CDR3 RT-PCR. Each CDR3 protein is one row after TCRdb ran MiXCR on the multiplex PCR reads. The data contain 500,000 to 550,000 distinct CDR3 sequences, less than 25% of them singletons. Sequences were obtained from blood. Source of these receptors: a man aged 18 to 30 with Graves' hyperthyroidism.

The table lists this clonotype with many counts. The CDR3 sequence is CASSLLENTGELFF. The CDR3 nucleotides are TGTGCCAGCAGTTTACTGGAGAACACCGGGGAGCTGTTTTTT. The rearrangement links TRBV27 to TRBJ2-2; D is unclear. Trimming took off 2 bases at V and 1 base at J, with 5 bases between the two ends. Germline CDR1 reads MNHEY; CDR2 reads SMNVEV (reference sequence). This CDR3 spans 14 amino acids.

This clonotype was observed many times. The chain uses TRBV11-2 and TRBJ2-5, with D possibly TRBD2 on 6 matching bases. Trimming stripped 5 bases from V and 10 bases from J, with 17 bases between. This CDR3 is 13 amino acids long. The germline V gene has CDR1 SGHAT and CDR2 FQNNGV. CDR3 region: CASSLSGTSLQYF. DNA of the CDR3: TGTGCCAGCAGCCTGTCCGGGACTTCACTCCAGTACTTC. The entire variable domain, with the rest obtained from reference TRBV11-2 and TRBJ2-5, is as follows: EAGVAQSPRYKIIEKRQSVAFWCNPISGHATLYWYQQILGQGPKLLIQFQNNGVVDDSQLPKDRFSAERLKGVDSTLKIQPAKLEDSAVYLCASSLSGTSLQYFGPGTRLLVL.

This clonotype turned up a few times. A much more abundant neighbour one base away suggests this may be a read error. The chain uses TRBV29-1 and TRBJ2-5; D may be TRBD1 or TRBD2 (5 bases each). CDR1 and CDR2 (germline): SQVTM, ANQGSEA. Trimming shortened V by 6 bases and J by 3 bases, and 17 bases separated the two germline ends. The CDR3 length is 14 residues. The DNA for the CDR3 is TGCAGCGTCTGGAGCAGGGAGAGAAAAGAGACCCAGTACTTC. It codes for CSVWSRERKETQYF.

The chain links TRBV20-1 to TRBJ2-7; TRBD1 aligns across 10 bases. This CDR3 has 13 amino acids. V shed 3 bases and J 5 bases; nucleotides not matched to a gene: 4. The germline V gene has CDR1 DFQATT and CDR2 SNEGSKA (reference sequence). The DNA for the CDR3 is TGCAGTGCTAGGACAGGGGGCGAAGACGAGCAGTACTTC. Protein product: CSARTGGEDEQYF.

This clonotype has ten or more counts. The gene calls are TRBV20-1 and TRBJ1-2; TRBD1 agrees at 9 bases. From germline, CDR1 is DFQATT and CDR2 SNEGSKA (reference sequence). The J segment lost 3 bases and the V segment lost 8 bases, leaving 7 bases of the junction unmatched. This CDR3 region has 13 residues. The CDR3 DNA reads TGCAGTTGTTACAGGGGGCTTGACTATGGCTACACCTTC. Protein product: CSCYRGLDYGYTF.

A word on this clonotype: Possible read error: a much larger clone is one base away. The chain is built from TRBV12-3 or TRBV12-4 and TRBJ1-1, with D unresolved. This CDR3 region has 13 residues. Here the CDR3 reads CASSFRSGNEACF. CDR3 bases: TGTGCCAGCAGTTTTCGTTCGGGAAATGAAGCTTGCTTT.

This clonotype showed up many times. The chain has TRBV12-3 or TRBV12-4 and TRBJ1-5, with unresolved D. Trimming removed 4 bases at V and 0 bases at J, with 13 bases between. The CDR3 is 16 residues long. CDR3 DNA sequence: TGTGCCAGCAGTTCCGTTAGACACCCTAGCAATCAGCCCCAGCATTTT. This translates into CASSSVRHPSNQPQHF.

There are many counts of this clonotype. This sequence joins TRBV5-1 and TRBJ2-7; D is perhaps TRBD2 (6 bases). Trimming pared 0 bases from V and 2 bases from J, leaving 9 bases between. The germline V gene encodes CDR1 SGHRS and CDR2 YFSETQ. The CDR3 has 14 residues. CDR3 loop: CASSLGRETYEQYF. Here the CDR3 DNA reads TGCGCCAGCAGCTTGGGTCGGGAGACCTACGAGCAGTACTTC.

In this sample, this clonotype turned up many times. V and J are TRBV27 and TRBJ2-5; D unclear. In germline, CDR1 is MNHEY, CDR2 SMNVEV (reference sequence). V was trimmed by 6 bases and J by 5 bases, leaving 16 bases between them. The CDR3 spans 14 residues. The CDR3 coding sequence is TGTGCCAGCAGCGCACGCAGTTTTGAGGAGACCCAGTACTTC. Translation gives CASSARSFEETQYF.

This clonotype was observed a few times. CDR3 nucleotides: TGCGCCAGCAGCCAAGATTCGGGGGTAGTGGCTAGTTGGGCCGGGGAGCTGTTTTTT. Its translation is CASSQDSGVVASWAGELFF. The chain couples TRBV4-1 to TRBJ2-2, with D possibly being TRBD2 (6 bases). Germline V CDR1 and CDR2: MGHRA, YSYEKL. With 0 bases removed from V and 6 bases from J, the gap between germline ends came to 23 bases. This CDR3 region has 19 residues.

The V gene is TRBV20-1, the J gene TRBJ2-7, with TRBD2 as a possible D gene (5 bases). V was shortened by 1 base and J by 7 bases, with 20 bases between the two germline ends. Germline assignment: CDR1 DFQATT and CDR2 SNEGSKA (reference sequence). This CDR3 has 15 residues. In nucleotides, the CDR3 is TGCAGTGCTAGAGGCCAGGACGGCGGTGAGGGAGAGCAGTACTTC. Its protein is CSARGQDGGEGEQYF.

At least ten counts were recorded for this clonotype. The J gene is TRBJ2-5, the V gene TRBV11-2, with 10 bases fitting TRBD2. Germline V gives CDR1 SGHAT, CDR2 FQNNGV. Trimming at V came to 5 bases and at J to 5 bases, leaving 8 bases not matched to a gene. The CDR3 is 15 amino acids. This CDR3 is CASSPTGTSEETQYF. In DNA, the CDR3 is TGTGCCAGCAGCCCCACCGGGACTAGCGAGGAGACCCAGTACTTC. Together with reference TRBV11-2 and TRBJ2-5, the CDR3 gives the full variable domain: EAGVAQSPRYKIIEKRQSVAFWCNPISGHATLYWYQQILGQGPKLLIQFQNNGVVDDSQLPKDRFSAERLKGVDSTLKIQPAKLEDSAVYLCASSPTGTSEETQYFGPGTRLLVL.

This clonotype was seen a handful of times. This rearrangement joins TRBV12-3 or TRBV12-4 to TRBJ2-2; perhaps TRBD2 as D (5 bases). The CDR3 totals 16 residues. The V end lost 6 bases, the J end lost 5 bases, and 19 bases lay between the germline ends. CDR3 nucleotides: TGTGCCAGCAGCAGTCCACTCCTCCCGGGGACCGGGGAGCTGTTTTTT. This gives the protein CASSSPLLPGTGELFF.

This clonotype was counted many times. The rearrangement links TRBV12-3 or TRBV12-4 to TRBJ2-7; D is uncertain. Trimming stripped 6 bases from V and 7 bases from J, with 16 bases between. This CDR3 region has 13 residues. The CDR3 coding sequence is TGTGCCAGCAGCCAAGGGAAGGTGAGGGAGCAGTACTTC. Its translation: CASSQGKVREQYF.

This clonotype was counted at least ten times. The V gene is TRBV7-8, the J gene TRBJ2-6; D gene uncertain. Germline assignment: CDR1 SGHVS and CDR2 FQNEAQ. Trimming shortened V by 5 bases and J by 2 bases, and 10 bases separated the two germline ends. The CDR3 spans 15 residues. The DNA of the CDR3 is TGTGCCAGCAGCCCCCGAAGGGCTGGGGCCAACGTCCTGACTTTC. Amino acid sequence: CASSPRRAGANVLTF.

This clonotype has just a few counts. The chain links TRBV27 to TRBJ2-1; D is unclear. Germline V gene sequence: CDR1 MNHEY, CDR2 SMNVEV (reference sequence). CDR3 length: 14 residues. V gave up 5 bases and J gave up 3 bases, with 11 bases separating them. The CDR3 bases are TGTGCCAGCAGTCCTGGCTATTTCTACAATGAGCAGTTCTTC. It encodes CASSPGYFYNEQFF.

This clonotype appeared a few times. This chain uses TRBV28 with TRBJ2-2; tentatively, D is TRBD1 or TRBD2 (6 bases each). V dropped 9 bases and J dropped 5 bases, with 25 bases sitting between them. CDR1 is MDHEN and CDR2 is SYDVKM in the germline V gene. The CDR3 extends over 17 amino acids. The CDR3 DNA is TGTGCCAGTAAAGTCCCGCCGAGTCGGAGGGGGACCGGGGAGCTGTTTTTT. Translated: CASKVPPSRRGTGELFF.

This clonotype was seen many times. V is TRBV2 and J is TRBJ1-1; perhaps TRBD1 as D (5 bases). Trimming stripped 2 bases from V and 1 base from J, with 11 bases between. The CDR3 totals 15 residues. The V gene's germline CDR1 is SNHLY and CDR2 FYNNEI. This CDR3 is CASSEIPGQNTEAFF. The CDR3 DNA is TGTGCCAGCAGTGAAATCCCCGGACAGAACACTGAAGCTTTCTTT.

This clonotype was recorded at least ten times. V usage is TRBV2 and J usage is TRBJ2-5, with TRBD2 matching 8 bases. V shed 3 bases, J shed 5 bases, and the junction held 8 bases outside the gene matches. Germline assignment: CDR1 SNHLY and CDR2 FYNNEI. The CDR3 runs to 15 residues. The CDR3 region has the DNA TGTGCCAGCAGTGATCGGGGGGGGGCCGCGGAGACCCAGTACTTC. Its translation: CASSDRGGAAETQYF.

Ten or more counts support this clonotype. The chain is built from TRBV6-1 and TRBJ2-2; tentatively, D is TRBD1 or TRBD2 (6 bases each). The CDR3 is 15 amino acids. CDR1 and CDR2 from the germline V gene are MNHNS and SASEGT. The V end was cut by 7 bases, the J end by 8 bases, with 20 bases between. The CDR3 DNA sequence: TGTGCCAGCACCACTACGTCGGGGGCGCCGGGGGAGCTGTTTTTT. As protein: CASTTTSGAPGELFF.

This clonotype was counted at least ten times. The CDR3 sequence is CASSLSADYEQYF. CDR3 bases: TGTGCCAGCAGTTTATCGGCAGACTACGAGCAGTACTTC. The chain is built from TRBV27 and TRBJ2-7; D gene uncertain. With 0 bases removed from V and 3 bases from J, the gap between germline ends came to 6 bases. This CDR3 comprises 13 residues. Looked up from germline, CDR1 is MNHEY and CDR2 is SMNVEV (reference sequence).

Only a few counts were recorded for this clonotype. The rearrangement uses TRBV5-4 and TRBJ2-2, with TRBD1 as a possible D gene (5 bases). CDR1 and CDR2 from the germline V gene are SGHNT and YYREEE (reference sequence). The V and J ends lost 4 bases and 6 bases respectively, with 13 bases between them. The CDR3 extends over 14 amino acids. CDR3 region: CASSTGLGAGELFF. The CDR3 DNA is TGTGCCAGCAGCACGGGCTTAGGGGCCGGGGAGCTGTTTTTT.

This clonotype was found many times. The chain employs TRBV2 and TRBJ2-5; D is uncertain. The CDR3 contains 14 residues. V lost 2 bases, J lost 5 bases, and 12 bases lay in between. Germline CDR1 and CDR2: SNHLY and FYNNEI. CDR3 residues: CASSESPGGETQYF. The CDR3 coding sequence is TGTGCCAGCAGTGAAAGTCCGGGTGGGGAGACCCAGTACTTC.

This clonotype showed up many times. The chain employs TRBV12-3 or TRBV12-4 and TRBJ2-7; 7 bases fit TRBD1. Losses at the gene ends were 3 bases for V and 1 base for J; bases not matched to a gene: 6. The CDR3 sequence is 15 residues long. CDR3 region: CASSFRQQGSYEQYF. The CDR3 DNA reads TGTGCCAGCAGTTTTCGACAACAGGGGTCCTACGAGCAGTACTTC.

This clonotype was detected ten times or more. The J gene is TRBJ1-1, the V gene TRBV6-1, with D tentatively TRBD1 (5 bases). The CDR3 is made up of 13 amino acids. Trimming removed 8 bases from V and 1 base from J, with 11 bases in between. The germline V gene has CDR1 MNHNS and CDR2 SASEGT. DNA for the CDR3: TGTGCCAGCTGCAGGGTTGGGAACACTGAAGCTTTCTTT. It yields the protein CASCRVGNTEAFF.

Ten or more counts support this clonotype. V and J are TRBV11-2 and TRBJ1-5; tentatively, D is TRBD1 (5 bases). Germline CDR1 reads SGHAT; CDR2 reads FQNNGV. V lost 5 bases, J lost 4 bases, and 12 bases lay in between. The length of the CDR3 is 14 residues. The CDR3 here is CASSAGTANQPQHF. In nucleotides, the CDR3 is TGTGCCAGCAGCGCAGGGACGGCAAATCAGCCCCAGCATTTT. Combining the CDR3 with reference TRBV11-2 and TRBJ1-5 gives the whole variable domain EAGVAQSPRYKIIEKRQSVAFWCNPISGHATLYWYQQILGQGPKLLIQFQNNGVVDDSQLPKDRFSAERLKGVDSTLKIQPAKLEDSAVYLCASSAGTANQPQHFGDGTRLSIL.

This clonotype was observed at least ten times. V is TRBV9 and J is TRBJ2-5; D might be TRBD2 (6 bases). Germline V CDR1 and CDR2: SGDLS, YYNGEE. The V end was cut by 3 bases, the J end by 3 bases, with 12 bases between. The CDR3 covers 14 residues. The CDR3 loop is CASSGSWGEETQYF. CDR3 in DNA: TGTGCCAGCAGCGGTAGCTGGGGGGAAGAGACCCAGTACTTC.

The genes are TRBV11-2 and TRBJ2-7; possibly TRBD1 for D (5 bases). Trimming took off 1 base at V and 3 bases at J, with 13 bases between the two ends. Germline lookup yields CDR1 SGHAT and CDR2 FQNNGV. The length of the CDR3 is 15 residues. The CDR3 DNA is TGTGCCAGCAGCTTAGCTCAGGGCTGGATCTACGAGCAGTACGTC. It is translated as CASSLAQGWIYEQYV.